The clone carrying this T cell receptor (beta chain) was detected only a few times. As yet, its antigen is unknown. The sample belongs to a study of STAT5B mutations in CD4+ large granular lymphocyte leukemia. V lost 1 base to trimming and J lost 3 bases, with 7 bases between them. The CDR3 is 13 amino acids. Germline loops: CDR1 KGHSY, CDR2 FQNENV. Method: immunoSEQ multiplex PCR; TCRdb's copy keeps in-frame clones and lacks some. The sample records about 33,000 clones, around 70% being singletons. Buffy coats from healthy blood donors served as controls. Findings of the study overall: Compared with healthy controls (2/35), patient top clones favored TRBV06 (8/27). Main leukemic clonotypes were patient-specific, but 25% appeared at low frequency elsewhere.

The source material was CD4+ T cells from blood buffy coats. The gene calls are TRBV16 and TRBJ2-7; maybe TRBD1 (5 bases). This clonotype was obtained from a human donor in good health. Here the CDR3 DNA reads TGTGCCAGCAGCCAATATCAGGGCTACGAGCAGTACTTC. This translates into CASSQYQGYEQYF.